A selection of T cell receptor beta chains follows, all from one sample in a study of T-cell memory formation after mild COVID-19. TCRdb processed the 5' RACE reads anew with MiXCR; each CDR3 protein has one entry. The sample lists roughly 350,000 distinct CDR3 sequences, around 28% occurring once. Sequences were obtained from PBMCs or a T cell subset sorted from them (not recorded which). The source of these receptors is an adult woman who had mild COVID-19 (a few samples of this study predate the infection). Cell type and time point are not known. Each CDR3 is given with its conserved first and last residue. Fields, in order: clone size, J gene, V gene, D gene, CDR3 protein, CDR3 DNA. D genes are given only for firm matches. Clone size is shown for a subset of rows, as once, few, many or a class of expanded clone.

clone size: .; J gene: TRBJ1-5; V gene: TRBV19; D gene: .; CDR3 protein: CASMKSSNQPQHF; CDR3 DNA: TGTGCCAGTATGAAGAGCAGCAATCAGCCCCAGCATTTT
clone size: .; J gene: TRBJ2-2; V gene: TRBV30; D gene: .; CDR3 protein: CAWSHLLGGELFF; CDR3 DNA: TGTGCCTGGAGCCATTTATTGGGGGGGGAGCTGTTTTTT
clone size: .; J gene: TRBJ1-2; V gene: TRBV5-6; D gene: .; CDR3 protein: CASRYQGFYGYTF; CDR3 DNA: TGTGCCAGCAGATATCAAGGATTTTATGGCTACACCTTC
clone size: few; J gene: TRBJ2-2; V gene: TRBV7-7; D gene: .; CDR3 protein: CASSLTGYGELFF; CDR3 DNA: TGTGCCAGCAGCTTAACAGGTTACGGGGAGCTGTTTTTT
clone size: once; J gene: TRBJ2-1; V gene: TRBV24-1; D gene: .; CDR3 protein: CATSSLTEQFF; CDR3 DNA: TGTGCCACCAGTAGCTTGACGGAGCAGTTCTTC
clone size: .; J gene: TRBJ2-7; V gene: TRBV6-7; D gene: TRBD1; CDR3 protein: CASSYGGDRGDYEQYF; CDR3 DNA: TGTGCCAGCAGTTACGGAGGGGACAGGGGAGACTACGAGCAGTACTTC
clone size: .; J gene: TRBJ2-7; V gene: TRBV27; D gene: .; CDR3 protein: CASSSTPYYEQYF; CDR3 DNA: TGTGCCAGCAGTTCCACCCCCTACTACGAGCAGTACTTC
clone size: few; J gene: TRBJ2-5; V gene: TRBV20-1; D gene: .; CDR3 protein: CSASAAQETQYF; CDR3 DNA: TGCAGTGCTAGCGCAGCCCAAGAGACCCAGTACTTC
clone size: .; J gene: TRBJ2-1; V gene: TRBV7-9; D gene: TRBD2; CDR3 protein: CASSSDRLAGVNEQFF; CDR3 DNA: TGTGCCAGCAGCTCAGACCGACTAGCGGGAGTTAATGAGCAGTTCTTC
clone size: few; J gene: TRBJ2-1; V gene: TRBV4-2; D gene: .; CDR3 protein: CASSQGFPLLGGTYNEQFF; CDR3 DNA: TGTGCCAGCAGCCAAGGATTCCCCTTACTGGGAGGCACTTACAATGAGCAGTTCTTC
clone size: few; J gene: TRBJ2-2; V gene: TRBV25-1; D gene: .; CDR3 protein: CASSPRDRRSGGELFF; CDR3 DNA: TGTGCCAGCAGTCCGAGGGACCGCCGGTCGGGCGGGGAGCTGTTTTTT
clone size: .; J gene: TRBJ2-3; V gene: TRBV4-1; D gene: .; CDR3 protein: CASSQGGSGLSGLDTQYF; CDR3 DNA: TGCGCCAGCAGCCAAGGGGGGTCCGGGCTTTCTGGCCTAGATACGCAGTATTTT
clone size: .; J gene: TRBJ2-1; V gene: TRBV7-9; D gene: TRBD2; CDR3 protein: CASSYVSGKDGEQFF; CDR3 DNA: TGTGCCAGCAGCTACGTTAGCGGGAAGGATGGCGAGCAGTTCTTC
clone size: .; J gene: TRBJ2-1; V gene: TRBV7-9; D gene: TRBD2; CDR3 protein: CASSLKNLGLAEYNEQFF; CDR3 DNA: TGTGCCAGCAGCTTAAAAAATCTGGGACTAGCGGAGTACAATGAGCAGTTCTTC
clone size: few; J gene: TRBJ2-1; V gene: TRBV12-3/TRBV12-4; D gene: TRBD2; CDR3 protein: CASSLGLAADNEQFF; CDR3 DNA: TGTGCCAGCAGTTTAGGACTAGCGGCAGACAATGAGCAGTTCTTC
clone size: .; J gene: TRBJ2-5; V gene: TRBV5-1; D gene: .; CDR3 protein: CASSLVGEAQETQYF; CDR3 DNA: TGCGCCAGCAGCTTGGTCGGGGAGGCCCAAGAGACCCAGTACTTC
clone size: few; J gene: TRBJ2-3; V gene: TRBV10-3; D gene: TRBD2; CDR3 protein: CAISDGTSGRKDTQYF; CDR3 DNA: TGTGCCATCAGTGATGGGACTAGCGGGAGGAAAGATACGCAGTATTTT
clone size: .; J gene: TRBJ1-2; V gene: TRBV4-1; D gene: TRBD1; CDR3 protein: CASSQEYRGGYGYTF; CDR3 DNA: TGCGCCAGCAGCCAAGAATACAGGGGTGGCTATGGCTACACCTTC
clone size: .; J gene: TRBJ1-2; V gene: TRBV4-1; D gene: .; CDR3 protein: CASSQALSYGYTF; CDR3 DNA: TGCGCCAGCAGCCAAGCTCTATCTTATGGCTACACCTTC
clone size: .; J gene: TRBJ2-1; V gene: TRBV7-3; D gene: TRBD2; CDR3 protein: CASSLGLVSEQFF; CDR3 DNA: TGTGCCAGCAGCTTGGGACTAGTAAGTGAGCAGTTCTTC
clone size: few; J gene: TRBJ2-7; V gene: TRBV3-1; D gene: .; CDR3 protein: CASSQEGYWSTSYEQYF; CDR3 DNA: TGTGCCAGCAGCCAAGAAGGGTATTGGAGTACATCCTACGAGCAGTACTTC
clone size: few; J gene: TRBJ2-5; V gene: TRBV5-1; D gene: .; CDR3 protein: CASTRGADQETQYF; CDR3 DNA: TGCGCCAGCACGAGGGGCGCTGATCAAGAGACCCAGTACTTC
clone size: once; J gene: TRBJ2-7; V gene: TRBV6-5; D gene: .; CDR3 protein: CASSYSRAYEQYF; CDR3 DNA: TGTGCCAGCAGTTACTCGAGGGCCTACGAGCAGTACTTC
clone size: few; J gene: TRBJ2-3; V gene: TRBV12-3/TRBV12-4; D gene: TRBD2; CDR3 protein: CASSSLAGGGGDTQYF; CDR3 DNA: TGTGCCAGCAGTTCACTAGCGGGGGGCGGGGGAGATACGCAGTATTTT
clone size: .; J gene: TRBJ2-7; V gene: TRBV7-9; D gene: TRBD1; CDR3 protein: CASSKGQGDEQYF; CDR3 DNA: TGTGCCAGCAGCAAAGGACAGGGAGACGAGCAGTACTTC
clone size: few; J gene: TRBJ2-5; V gene: TRBV7-2; D gene: .; CDR3 protein: CASSFERETQYF; CDR3 DNA: TGTGCCAGCAGCTTTGAGCGAGAGACCCAGTACTTC
clone size: few; J gene: TRBJ2-1; V gene: TRBV9; D gene: .; CDR3 protein: CASSAEDSLVTSYNEQFF; CDR3 DNA: TGTGCCAGCAGCGCCGAGGATTCCCTTGTCACCTCCTACAATGAGCAGTTCTTC
clone size: few; J gene: TRBJ2-3; V gene: TRBV29-1; D gene: .; CDR3 protein: CSGWGGMTTDTQYF; CDR3 DNA: TGCAGCGGGTGGGGCGGGATGACCACAGATACGCAGTATTTT
clone size: .; J gene: TRBJ2-1; V gene: TRBV24-1; D gene: .; CDR3 protein: CATSDPGVADEQFF; CDR3 DNA: TGTGCCACCAGTGATCCGGGCGTCGCCGATGAGCAGTTCTTC
clone size: .; J gene: TRBJ1-4; V gene: TRBV6-5; D gene: .; CDR3 protein: CASSYTGPGQEKLFF; CDR3 DNA: TGTGCCAGCAGTTACACCGGACCGGGGCAAGAAAAACTGTTTTTT
clone size: .; J gene: TRBJ2-7; V gene: TRBV6-6; D gene: TRBD2; CDR3 protein: CASRPIAGVAYEQYF; CDR3 DNA: TGTGCCAGCAGACCTATAGCGGGAGTAGCCTACGAGCAGTACTTC
clone size: few; J gene: TRBJ1-5; V gene: TRBV12-3/TRBV12-4; D gene: .; CDR3 protein: CASSPPGGRNQPQHF; CDR3 DNA: TGTGCCAGCAGTCCACCGGGGGGCCGCAATCAGCCCCAGCATTTT
clone size: .; J gene: TRBJ2-3; V gene: TRBV19; D gene: .; CDR3 protein: CASSIWTTGTTDTQYF; CDR3 DNA: TGTGCCAGTAGTATTTGGACTACCGGCACCACAGATACGCAGTATTTT